The T cell receptor beta chain described here comes from a study of T cells in Graves' hyperthyroidism and ophthalmopathy. This clonotype was observed a handful of times. V was pared by 5 bases and J by 6 bases, with 16 bases between. CDR3 length equals 15 residues. Germline CDR1 and CDR2: SGHAT and FQNNGV. TCR beta CDR3 sequences were amplified from RNA transcripts. First-round RT-PCR targeting the TCR CDR3 was performed with the HTBI primer set. TCRdb re-called the multiplex PCR reads through MiXCR, storing one row per CDR3 protein. The profile shows fewer than 550,000 distinct CDR3 sequences, around 22% of them singletons.

Material: blood. The sequence was obtained from a woman in her 30s with Graves' ophthalmopathy. The V and J genes are TRBV11-2 and TRBJ2-2; D is possibly TRBD2 (5 bases). The CDR3 region is CASSPIRSSPGELFF. CDR3 coding DNA: TGTGCCAGCAGCCCAATTAGATCTAGCCCCGGGGAGCTGTTTTTT.